The sequence of this TCR beta chain was determined in a study of OX40 agonist ivuxolimab in advanced cancers. Notes on the research overall: Ivuxolimab was an agonistic, fully human IgG2 monoclonal antibody directed against OX40 (CD134), a costimulatory receptor. Intravenous ivuxolimab was administered to patients every 2 weeks at six dose levels: 0.01, 0.1, 0.3, 1.5, 3 and 10 mg/kg. Of the 50 to 55 patients in dose escalation, 19 had hepatocellular carcinoma, roughly 15 had melanoma, 9 had renal cell carcinoma and 9 had head and neck cancer. In the dose-escalation cohort, roughly four fifths of patients were male, and the mean age was about 55 years, with a range of roughly 20 to 79. Prior anti-PD-1, anti-PD-L1 or anti-CTLA-4 therapy was permitted, and 40% of dose-escalation patients had received checkpoint inhibitors. Three dose-escalation patients achieved partial responses, one with hepatocellular carcinoma and two with cutaneous melanoma. The point of sequencing TCRbeta in the periphery was to test whether ivuxolimab changed TCR sequence diversity and drove clonal T-cell expansion. The paper describes the monotherapy dose-escalation part (N = 52 patients) of the phase I trial of ivuxolimab.

Genomic DNA was isolated from the sorted cells so that the TCRbeta CDR3 region could be sequenced. The immunoSEQ Assay was used for sequencing of TCRbeta CDR3 regions. TCRdb obtained this table from immuneACCESS and retained in-frame rearrangements with V and J assigned. These tables miss some clones; where compared with another copy, unresolved V genes account for less than half of the shortfall, and the remainder is unexplained. Within this sample are about 81,000 clones, with around 83% of them counted one time only. Of the sample, over 0.2% is held by the ten largest clones. On this clone: Its binding antigen is unknown. Qualities for individual bases were not recorded, and no much larger clone is one base off.

The trial excluded patients who had a history of autoimmune disease or who were on systemic immunosuppression. Peripheral blood for TCR sequencing was drawn from every dose cohort at baseline, at cycle 4 day 1 and at cycle 7 day 1. Samples came from an open-label, multicenter, first-in-human phase I dose-escalation trial of ivuxolimab. Adults with locally advanced or metastatic melanoma, renal cell carcinoma, hepatocellular carcinoma or head and neck squamous cell carcinoma were enrolled in the trial. Before TCR sequencing, CD4+ T cells and CD8+ T cells from peripheral blood were sorted into separate populations. Including cysteine and phenylalanine, the CDR3 has 16 amino acids. Of the read, only the CDR3 DNA is kept; its 48 bases are in frame from base 1. Trimmed from V: 1 base; trimmed from J: 0 bases; junction bases lacking a gene match: 2. From a lookup of the germline V gene, CDR1 and CDR2 are SGHVS and FNYEAQ.

Study-level results and caveats: The antigen specificity of the clonally expanded peripheral T cells was not determined. On average, CD8+ T cells showed more expanded clones than CD4+ T cells after ivuxolimab. Low levels of normalized T-cell clonal expansion were also seen in some nonresponding patients. At doses from 0.1 to 3.0 mg/kg, clonal expansion was seen in both CD4+ and CD8+ blood T cells between baseline and week 6. In the 0.1-3.0 mg/kg groups, partial responders were among the patients with the lowest normalized peripheral clonal expansion, particularly in CD8+ T cells.

The sequence was collected from an adult with an advanced solid tumor such as melanoma, head and neck, liver or kidney cancer. The sample was CD4+ or CD8+ T cells sorted from blood, taken in a trial of the OX40 agonist ivuxolimab. The receptor chain draws on TRBV7-6 and TRBJ2-7; 11 bases in between match TRBD2. This receptor has the CDR3 CASSLVGTSGSYEQYF. DNA sequence: TGTGCCAGCAGCTTAGTGGGGACTAGCGGCTCCTACGAGCAGTACTTC.